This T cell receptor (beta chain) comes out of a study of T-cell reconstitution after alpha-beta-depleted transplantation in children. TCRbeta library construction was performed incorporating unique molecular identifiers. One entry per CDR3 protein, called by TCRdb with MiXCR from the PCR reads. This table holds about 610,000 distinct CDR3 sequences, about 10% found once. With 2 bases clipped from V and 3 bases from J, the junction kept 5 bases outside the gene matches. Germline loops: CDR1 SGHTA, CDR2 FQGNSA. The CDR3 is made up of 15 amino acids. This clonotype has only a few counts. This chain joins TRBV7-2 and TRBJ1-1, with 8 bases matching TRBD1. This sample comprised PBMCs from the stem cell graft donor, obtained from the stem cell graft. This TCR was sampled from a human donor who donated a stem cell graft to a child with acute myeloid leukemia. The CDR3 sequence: CASSLWETGDTEAFF. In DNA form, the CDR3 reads TGTGCCAGCAGCTTATGGGAGACAGGGGACACTGAAGCTTTCTTT.